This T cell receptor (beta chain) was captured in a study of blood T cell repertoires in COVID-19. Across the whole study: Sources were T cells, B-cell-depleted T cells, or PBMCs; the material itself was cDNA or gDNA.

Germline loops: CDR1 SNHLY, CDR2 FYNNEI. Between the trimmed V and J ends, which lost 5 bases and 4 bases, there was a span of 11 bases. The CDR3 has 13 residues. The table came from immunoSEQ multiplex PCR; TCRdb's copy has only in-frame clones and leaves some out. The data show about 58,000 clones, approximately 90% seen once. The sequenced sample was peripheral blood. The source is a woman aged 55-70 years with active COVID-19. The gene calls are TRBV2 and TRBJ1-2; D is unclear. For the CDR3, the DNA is TGTGCCAGCAGTTCCCCCCGCGGCTATGGCTACACCTTC. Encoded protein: CASSSPRGYGYTF.